The 4 T cell receptor beta chains below all came from one sample that was sequenced in a study of T cells after yellow fever vaccination. MiXCR, run by TCRdb on the 5' RACE reads, gives a single entry per CDR3 protein. The sample includes about 240,000 distinct CDR3 sequences, 6.9% of them seen just once. The source material was CD4+ T cells sorted from PBMCs, sampled 15 days after the yellow fever booster vaccination. These receptors originate from a man aged 25-45 years who received the YFV17D yellow fever vaccine.

This clonotype was picked up many times. The rearrangement uses TRBV27 and TRBJ2-4; no firm D call. CDR3 length: 12 residues. In germline, CDR1 is MNHEY, CDR2 SMNVEV (reference sequence). Trimming cost V 4 bases and J 9 bases, with 10 bases left between them. The CDR3 is CASSSIQGIQYF. DNA of the CDR3: TGTGCCAGCAGTTCGATTCAAGGCATTCAGTACTTC.

The rearrangement links TRBV23-1 to TRBJ2-7; D unresolved. TRBV23-1 counts as an open reading frame of uncertain function. The CDR3 length is 10 residues. V lost 7 bases, J lost 5 bases, and 6 bases lay in between. The CDR3 nucleotides are TGCGCCAGCATAGCACACGAGCAGTACTTC. Encoded protein: CASIAHEQYF.

This clonotype was detected a few times. The genes are TRBV5-1 and TRBJ2-3; a possible D gene is TRBD2 (5 bases). Trimming left V 4 bases short and J 2 bases short, with 14 bases between. This CDR3 has 15 amino acids. CDR1 SGHRS and CDR2 YFSETQ come from the germline V gene. The CDR3 loop reads CASSPSLAVTDTQYF. DNA for the CDR3: TGCGCCAGCAGCCCTTCCCTAGCTGTCACAGATACGCAGTATTTT.

The table lists this clonotype with many counts. The genes are TRBV7-9 and TRBJ2-7; D gene unclear. The germline V and J ends were trimmed by 1 base and 4 bases, with 8 bases remaining between them. The germline gives CDR1 SEHNR, CDR2 FQNEAQ (reference sequence). The CDR3 spans 13 residues. The CDR3 nucleotides are TGTGCCAGCAGCTTAGTATCCGAATACGAGCAGTACTTC. It encodes CASSLVSEYEQYF.